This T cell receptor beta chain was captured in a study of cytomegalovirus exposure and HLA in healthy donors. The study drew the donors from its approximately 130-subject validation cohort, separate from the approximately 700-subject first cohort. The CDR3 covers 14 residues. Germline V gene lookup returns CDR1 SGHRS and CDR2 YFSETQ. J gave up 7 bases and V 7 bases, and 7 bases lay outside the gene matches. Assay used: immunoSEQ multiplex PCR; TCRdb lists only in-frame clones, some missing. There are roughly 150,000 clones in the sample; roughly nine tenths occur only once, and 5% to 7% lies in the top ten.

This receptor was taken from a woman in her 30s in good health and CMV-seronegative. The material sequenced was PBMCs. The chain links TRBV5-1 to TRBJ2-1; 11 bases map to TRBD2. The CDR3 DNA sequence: TGCGCCAGCGAACTAGCGGGGGAGGGGAATGAGCAGTTCTTC. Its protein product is CASELAGEGNEQFF. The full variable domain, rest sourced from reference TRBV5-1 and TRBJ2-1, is KAGVTQTPRYLIKTRGQQVTLSCSPISGHRSVSWYQQTPGQGLQFLFEYFSETQRNKGNFPGRFSGRQFSNSRSEMNVSTLELGDSALYLCASELAGEGNEQFFGPGTRLTVL.